The entry below gives a single TCR beta chain sequence along with its context. Its target is unknown. The PCR made use of 60 Vbeta and 13 Jbeta primers. Libraries were prepared by immunoSEQ multiplex PCR; TCRdb keeps only in-frame clonotypes and omits some of them. The sample includes about 200,000 clones, 82% of them seen just once. The V end lost 0 bases, the J end lost 6 bases, and 7 bases lay between the germline ends. The CDR3 has 13 amino acids. In germline, CDR1 is SGHTA, CDR2 FQGNSA. This specimen belongs to a study of cytomegalovirus exposure and HLA in healthy donors. Findings and limits, study-wide: Researchers counted around 170 TCR beta chains as cytomegalovirus-associated.

This sequence originates from a boy between 2 and 15 years old in good health and CMV-seronegative. Input material: PBMCs. This rearrangement joins TRBV7-2 to TRBJ2-3; D is unresolved. In DNA form, the CDR3 reads TGTGCCAGCAGCTTAGCGACGAGGGATACGCAGTATTTT. Translated: CASSLATRDTQYF.